What follows is one TCR beta chain and its context. Antigen: not known. The data stem from a study of T-cell memory formation after mild COVID-19. Overall study: The two donors had largely donor-specific TCR clusters. General observations from the study: Day 15 to 85 contractors were CD4/CD8 balanced; later expanders leaned CD4+.

Germline V gene lookup returns CDR1 SNHLY and CDR2 FYNNEI. V was clipped by 7 bases and J by 2 bases, with 15 bases between them. This CDR3 spans 14 amino acids. TCR alpha and TCR beta cDNA libraries carrying sample barcodes and UMIs came from 5'RACE with constant-segment primers. TCRdb reprocessed the 5' RACE reads via MiXCR and lists one record per CDR3 protein. The data hold under 550,000 distinct CDR3 sequences, with roughly 18% observed a single time. This TCR was sampled from an adult woman who had mild COVID-19 (a few samples of this study predate the infection). Cell type and time point are not known. Sequencing was performed on PBMCs or a T cell subset sorted from them (not recorded which). The gene calls are TRBV2 and TRBJ2-7, with TRBD2 as a possible D gene (6 bases). The CDR3 spells CASNRGTSPYEQYF. As DNA, the CDR3 is TGTGCCAGCAACCGCGGGACTTCCCCCTACGAGCAGTACTTC.